This TCR beta chain stems from a study of cytomegalovirus exposure and HLA in healthy donors. Overall study: The same platform as the approximately 670 first-cohort repertoires was used for the 95 to 150 validation repertoires, a later analysis reported.

TCRdb's table, derived via immunoSEQ multiplex PCR, lists solely in-frame clones and lacks some. Of approximately 81,000 clones in the sample, 90% to 95% were seen once. Study conclusions and caveats: In vitro testing confirmed a few CMV-associated chains as specific for CMV antigens. Investigators reported 150 to 200 TCR beta chains as tied to cytomegalovirus.

A roughly 120-subject validation cohort, separate from the approximately 690-subject first cohort, supplied the donors. Germline V gene data show CDR1 as SEHNR and CDR2 as FQNEAQ (reference sequence). Trimming cost V 5 bases and J 8 bases; bases outside gene matches: 18. CDR3 length: 18 residues. Note on this clone: Its antigen is unidentified.

The V and J genes are TRBV7-9 and TRBJ2-1; 10 bases agree with TRBD1. Sequencing was performed on PBMCs. The origin of this receptor is a young man in good health and CMV-seronegative. CDR3 amino acids: CASSTDPGDRGWGDEQFF. CDR3 nucleotides: TGTGCCAGCAGCACCGACCCCGGGGACAGGGGTTGGGGGGATGAGCAGTTCTTC.